A selection of T cell receptor beta chains follows, all from one sample in a study of blood T cell repertoires in COVID-19. Sequenced by immunoSEQ multiplex PCR; TCRdb stores in-frame clones only, minus some. The sample includes around 100,000 clones, roughly 80% of them seen just once. The specimen sequenced was peripheral blood. These receptor sequences come from a woman older than 75 with active or convalescent COVID-19. Each CDR3 is given with its conserved first and last residue. D genes are given only for firm matches. The listing skips clone size in some rows; elsewhere it reads once, few, many or a size class.

v_gene	d_gene	j_gene	abundance	CDR3aa	CDR3nt
TRBV5-4	NA	TRBJ2-5	NA	CASSLAGLQETQYF	TGTGCCAGCAGCTTGGCGGGTCTCCAAGAGACCCAGTACTTC
TRBV11-2	TRBD1	TRBJ1-1	once	CASSVDRGHWAFF	TGTGCCAGCAGCGTAGATAGGGGGCATTGGGCTTTCTTT
TRBV4-1	NA	TRBJ1-1	NA	CASSQGRGWTVNTEAFF	TGCGCCAGCAGCCAAGGAAGGGGTTGGACAGTGAACACTGAAGCTTTCTTT
TRBV5-4	NA	TRBJ2-2	NA	CASSHSGTLGTGELFF	TGTGCCAGCAGCCACTCGGGAACCCTGGGCACCGGGGAGCTGTTTTTT
TRBV5-6	NA	TRBJ1-5	few	CASSKVGLRGSQHF	TGTGCCAGCAGCAAAGTCGGCCTCAGAGGGTCCCAGCATTTT
TRBV28	NA	TRBJ1-5	NA	CASSPRNQPQHF	TGTGCCAGCAGTCCGAGAAATCAGCCCCAGCATTTT
TRBV27	TRBD1	TRBJ2-2	few	CASSSTGARSNTGELFF	TGTGCCAGCAGTTCGACAGGGGCTCGCTCGAACACCGGGGAGCTGTTTTTT
TRBV6-4	NA	TRBJ1-3	NA	CASGKSGLGNTIYF	TGTGCCAGCGGCAAGTCAGGGTTAGGAAACACCATATATTTT
TRBV20-1	NA	TRBJ1-1	NA	CSANRDGAFF	TGCAGTGCTAACAGGGACGGAGCTTTCTTT
TRBV28	NA	TRBJ1-2	once	CASSLVSWTDYGYTF	TGTGCCAGCAGTTTAGTCTCCTGGACTGACTATGGCTACACCTTC
TRBV9	NA	TRBJ1-3	NA	CASSVAPGISGNTIYF	TGTGCCAGCAGCGTAGCTCCGGGTATCTCTGGAAACACCATATATTTT
TRBV10-3	TRBD2	TRBJ2-3	once	CASSERSGNTDTQYF	TGTGCCAGCAGTGAAAGGAGCGGGAACACAGATACGCAGTATTTT
TRBV5-1	NA	TRBJ2-5	NA	CASSSPGRSETQYF	TGCGCCAGCAGCTCCCCAGGCAGATCGGAGACCCAGTACTTC
TRBV7-6	NA	TRBJ2-7	NA	CASSLEADSYEQYF	TGTGCCAGCAGCTTAGAAGCGGACTCCTACGAGCAGTACTTC
TRBV3-1/TRBV3-2	TRBD1	TRBJ1-2	NA	CASSPQVELTGGGGYTF	TGTGCCAGCAGCCCGCAAGTCGAATTGACAGGGGGGGGTGGCTACACCTTC
TRBV29-1	TRBD2	TRBJ2-1	many	CSVALAGIGNEQFF	TGCAGCGTTGCCTTAGCGGGAATAGGAAATGAGCAGTTCTTC
TRBV27	NA	TRBJ1-2	NA	CASSLSGGKDGYTF	TGTGCCAGCAGTTTATCCGGGGGTAAGGATGGCTACACCTTC
TRBV10-3	TRBD1	TRBJ1-2	NA	CAISIQGTNYGYTF	TGTGCCATCAGTATACAGGGGACTAACTATGGCTACACCTTC
TRBV7-8	NA	TRBJ1-6	NA	CASSHGQSSYNSPLHF	TGTGCCAGCAGCCACGGACAGAGCTCCTATAATTCACCCCTCCACTTT
TRBV27	TRBD1	TRBJ2-7	many	CASRLGQGSYEQYF	TGTGCCAGCAGGTTGGGACAGGGCTCCTACGAGCAGTACTTC
TRBV28	NA	TRBJ2-7	NA	CASRTHDYKRGGRVDEQYF	TGTGCCAGCAGAACGCATGACTATAAAAGGGGGGGCCGGGTGGACGAGCAGTACTTC
TRBV28	NA	TRBJ2-3	NA	CASSVTSLITDTQYF	TGTGCCAGCTCCGTTACTAGCCTCATCACAGATACGCAGTATTTT
TRBV28	NA	TRBJ1-5	NA	CASSSQVQPQHF	TGTGCCAGCAGTTCACAGGTCCAGCCCCAGCATTTT
TRBV11-2	NA	TRBJ2-3	NA	CASSLGGQWDTQYF	TGTGCCAGCAGCTTAGGAGGACAGTGGGATACGCAGTATTTT
TRBV24-1	TRBD2	TRBJ2-3	NA	CATDDSGGGDTQYF	TGTGCCACCGATGATAGCGGGGGCGGGGATACGCAGTATTTT
TRBV19	TRBD1	TRBJ2-3	NA	CASRALSTGGGDTQYF	TGTGCCAGTAGAGCCCTCTCAACAGGGGGAGGCGATACGCAGTATTTT
TRBV25-1	NA	TRBJ2-7	NA	CASSDQTGALYEQYF	TGTGCCAGCAGTGATCAGACGGGAGCACTCTACGAGCAGTACTTC
TRBV6-5	TRBD1	TRBJ1-5	NA	CASRDRGRRWPQHF	TGTGCCAGCAGGGACAGGGGCCGCCGCTGGCCCCAGCATTTT
TRBV5-1	TRBD1	TRBJ1-2	NA	CASSPGQGSFYGYTF	TGCGCCAGCAGCCCCGGACAGGGGAGCTTCTATGGCTACACCTTC
TRBV27	NA	TRBJ2-7	NA	CASSSPGVGLQYF	TGTGCCAGCAGTTCACCGGGGGTCGGCCTACAGTACTTC
TRBV30	TRBD1	TRBJ2-7	NA	CASQTGTGIGEQYF	TGTGCCAGCCAAACCGGGACAGGGATCGGCGAGCAGTACTTC
TRBV7-9	NA	TRBJ2-6	NA	CATRGSGANVLTF	TGTGCCACGAGGGGGTCCGGGGCCAACGTCCTGACTTTC
TRBV5-1	TRBD1	TRBJ1-1	NA	CASSPIEWTGITEAFF	TGCGCCAGCAGCCCAATCGAATGGACAGGGATCACTGAAGCTTTCTTT
TRBV21-1	NA	TRBJ2-5	NA	CASSKSHTLGGGPYETQYF	TGTGCCAGCAGCAAATCCCACACTTTAGGGGGAGGGCCTTACGAGACCCAGTACTTC
TRBV24-1	TRBD1	TRBJ2-3	NA	CATSDFTGETDTQYF	TGTGCCACCAGTGATTTCACAGGGGAAACAGATACGCAGTATTTT
TRBV18	TRBD1	TRBJ2-5	NA	CASSPDRGGKTQYF	TGTGCCAGCTCACCAGACAGGGGTGGAAAGACCCAGTACTTC
TRBV18	TRBD2	TRBJ2-2	once	CASSGTSGSTGELFF	TGTGCCAGCTCCGGGACTAGCGGGAGTACCGGGGAGCTGTTTTTT
TRBV11-3	NA	TRBJ2-7	NA	CASSLGAGEQYF	TGTGCCAGCAGCTTAGGGGCTGGGGAGCAGTACTTC
TRBV18	TRBD1	TRBJ2-7	once	CASSGRTGGADEQYF	TGTGCCAGCTCAGGGAGGACAGGGGGCGCGGACGAGCAGTACTTC
TRBV27	NA	TRBJ2-7	NA	CASSPRVSYEQYF	TGTGCCAGCAGTCCTCGGGTCTCCTACGAGCAGTACTTC
TRBV14	NA	TRBJ1-5	many	CASSQARESNQPQHF	TGTGCCAGCAGCCAGGCGAGGGAGAGCAATCAGCCCCAGCATTTT
TRBV4-2	NA	TRBJ2-7	NA	CASSQDLGPSGSYEQYF	TGTGCCAGCAGCCAAGATCTGGGGCCCTCTGGCTCCTACGAGCAGTACTTC
TRBV7-3	NA	TRBJ1-6	many	CASSTTGGVGSPLHF	TGTGCCAGCAGCACAACCGGGGGGGTCGGTTCACCCCTCCACTTT
TRBV27	TRBD1	TRBJ1-5	NA	CASGTGSLSNQPQHF	TGTGCCAGCGGGACAGGGAGCCTTAGCAATCAGCCCCAGCATTTT
TRBV5-6	TRBD1	TRBJ1-5	few	CASSLDRGDQPQHF	TGTGCCAGCAGCTTGGACAGGGGAGATCAGCCCCAGCATTTT
TRBV10-3	TRBD2	TRBJ2-1	NA	CAIRGLAGEQFF	TGTGCCATCAGGGGACTAGCTGGTGAGCAGTTCTTC
TRBV19	NA	TRBJ2-7	NA	CASSPSRPPYEQYF	TGTGCCAGTAGCCCCAGCAGGCCACCCTACGAGCAGTACTTC
TRBV6-2/TRBV6-3	NA	TRBJ1-2	NA	CASSFNSNYGYTF	TGTGCCAGCAGCTTCAATAGTAACTATGGCTACACCTTC
TRBV6-5	NA	TRBJ1-3	NA	CASSPYAYSGNTIYF	TGTGCCAGCAGCCCATACGCCTACTCTGGAAACACCATATATTTT